The T cell receptor (beta chain) under discussion was sequenced for a study of blood T cell repertoires in COVID-19. Study at large: Samples representing acute and convalescent COVID-19 were sourced from the United States, Italy and Spain. From T cells, B-cell-depleted T cells, or PBMCs came the material, which was cDNA or gDNA.

The data were produced by immunoSEQ multiplex PCR, yet TCRdb's version contains in-frame clones alone and is incomplete. The sample has about 180,000 clones; around 85% are singletons. Germline lookup yields CDR1 MNHEY and CDR2 SVGAGI. CDR3 size: 15 residues. V was clipped by 2 bases and J by 8 bases; unmatched bases: 7. Sequenced input: peripheral blood. The origin of this receptor is a human donor with active or convalescent COVID-19. The donor label of this sample is uncertain. The V call is TRBV6-5, the J call TRBJ2-1, with 9 bases fitting TRBD1. CDR3 in DNA: TGTGCCAGCAGTTACGCTGGACAGGGGATGGATGAGCAGTTCTTC. Protein: CASSYAGQGMDEQFF.